The rows below give T cell receptor beta chains drawn from one sample of a study of blood T cell repertoires in COVID-19. Data came from immunoSEQ multiplex PCR; TCRdb stores just in-frame clones and leaves some out. The table includes approximately 210,000 clones, roughly four fifths detected once. Material for sequencing was peripheral blood. These receptors all come from a woman aged 40 to 50 with active or convalescent COVID-19. The CDR3 runs from the conserved cysteine through the conserved F or W. A D gene is named only where the DNA matches it firmly. Expanded clones are given a class, and other clones once, few, many or no size at all.

j_gene: TRBJ2-2
v_gene: TRBV2
d_gene: -
abundance: -
len: 14
CDR3nt: TGTGCCAGCAGTCGGGACTCTTACACCGGGGAGCTGTTTTTT
CDR3aa: CASSRDSYTGELFF

j_gene: TRBJ1-2
v_gene: TRBV6-5
d_gene: TRBD1
abundance: -
len: 15
CDR3nt: TGTGCCAGCAGTTACTACAGGGGGCTTAACTATGGCTACACCTTC
CDR3aa: CASSYYRGLNYGYTF

j_gene: TRBJ1-2
v_gene: TRBV25-1
d_gene: -
abundance: -
len: 12
CDR3nt: TGTGCCAGCGGCCGCACGAGGGTTGGCTACACCTTC
CDR3aa: CASGRTRVGYTF

j_gene: TRBJ2-7
v_gene: TRBV12-2
d_gene: -
abundance: -
len: 20
CDR3nt: TGTGCAAGTCGCTTAGCTCTCCGGGACTTCGCGGGTTCGCGGTTTTACGAGCAGTACTTC
CDR3aa: CASRLALRDFAGSRFYEQYF

j_gene: TRBJ1-2
v_gene: TRBV29-1
d_gene: TRBD1
abundance: -
len: 16
CDR3nt: TGCAGCGTTGAAGCCCGGACAGGGGGCGCCAACTATGGCTACACCTTC
CDR3aa: CSVEARTGGANYGYTF

j_gene: TRBJ1-2
v_gene: TRBV6-1
d_gene: -
abundance: -
len: 13
CDR3nt: TGTGCCAGCAGTGAACAGGTTCCTGGGGGCTACACCTTC
CDR3aa: CASSEQVPGGYTF

j_gene: TRBJ2-1
v_gene: TRBV10-3
d_gene: TRBD2
abundance: -
len: 14
CDR3nt: TGTGCCATCAGGGGAGGGGTTGATAACAATGAGCAGTTCTTC
CDR3aa: CAIRGGVDNNEQFF

j_gene: TRBJ1-2
v_gene: TRBV2
d_gene: -
abundance: -
len: 11
CDR3nt: TGTGCCAGCAGTTTCGGGGGTGGCTACACCTTC
CDR3aa: CASSFGGGYTF

j_gene: TRBJ1-4
v_gene: TRBV2
d_gene: -
abundance: -
len: 13
CDR3nt: TGTGCCAGCAAATGGGTACAGAATGAAAAACTGTTTTTT
CDR3aa: CASKWVQNEKLFF

j_gene: TRBJ2-2
v_gene: TRBV7-9
d_gene: TRBD1
abundance: -
len: 14
CDR3nt: TGTGCCCGTCCCGGGACAGGCAACACCGGGGAGCTGTTTTTT
CDR3aa: CARPGTGNTGELFF

j_gene: TRBJ1-1
v_gene: TRBV28
d_gene: -
abundance: -
len: 13
CDR3nt: TGTGCCAGCAGTTTGGGCTCGAACACTGAAGCTTTCTTT
CDR3aa: CASSLGSNTEAFF

j_gene: TRBJ2-1
v_gene: TRBV9
d_gene: -
abundance: -
len: 15
CDR3nt: TGTGCCAGCAGCGTGGATGGGCGGGAATGGGATGAGCAGTTCTTC
CDR3aa: CASSVDGREWDEQFF

j_gene: TRBJ2-5
v_gene: TRBV2
d_gene: TRBD2
abundance: -
len: 15
CDR3nt: TGTGCCAGCAGCCCCCCGCCCGGGACTAAAGAGACCCAGTACTTC
CDR3aa: CASSPPPGTKETQYF

j_gene: TRBJ2-7
v_gene: TRBV7-6
d_gene: TRBD1
abundance: -
len: 15
CDR3nt: TGTGCCAGCAGCTTTTCGGACAGGGCCACCTACGAGCAGTACTTC
CDR3aa: CASSFSDRATYEQYF

j_gene: TRBJ1-3
v_gene: TRBV13
d_gene: -
abundance: -
len: 18
CDR3nt: TGTGCCAGCAGCGGCAACCGGGACACAAGGACGCGAGGAAACACCATATATTTT
CDR3aa: CASSGNRDTRTRGNTIYF

j_gene: TRBJ1-2
v_gene: TRBV27
d_gene: -
abundance: -
len: 13
CDR3nt: TGTGCCAGCACCCCACGGGGGACCTATGGCTACACCTTC
CDR3aa: CASTPRGTYGYTF

j_gene: TRBJ1-1
v_gene: TRBV12-3/TRBV12-4
d_gene: -
abundance: few
len: 12
CDR3nt: TGTGCCAGCAGTTTCGGGGTTACTGAAGCTTTCTTT
CDR3aa: CASSFGVTEAFF

j_gene: TRBJ2-1
v_gene: TRBV24-1
d_gene: TRBD2
abundance: -
len: 16
CDR3nt: TGTGCCACCAGTGATTCCGGGACTAGCCATTACAATGAGCAGTTCTTC
CDR3aa: CATSDSGTSHYNEQFF

j_gene: TRBJ1-2
v_gene: TRBV7-9
d_gene: TRBD1
abundance: many
len: 16
CDR3nt: TGTGCCAGCAGCTCCAAGTTAGGGGGACAGGGGGCTGGCTACACCTTC
CDR3aa: CASSSKLGGQGAGYTF

j_gene: TRBJ2-2
v_gene: TRBV5-1
d_gene: -
abundance: -
len: 15
CDR3nt: TGCGCCAGCAGCTTGGAACAGGGATACACCGGGGAGCTGTTTTTT
CDR3aa: CASSLEQGYTGELFF

j_gene: TRBJ2-5
v_gene: TRBV6-2/TRBV6-3
d_gene: -
abundance: -
len: 14
CDR3nt: TGTGCCAGCAGCGGACAGTTCTTGCAAGAGACCCAGTACTTC
CDR3aa: CASSGQFLQETQYF

j_gene: TRBJ2-5
v_gene: TRBV30
d_gene: TRBD1
abundance: -
len: 14
CDR3nt: TGTGCCTGGAGTCCCGGACAGGGTGAAGAGACCCAGTACTTC
CDR3aa: CAWSPGQGEETQYF

j_gene: TRBJ1-5
v_gene: TRBV7-6
d_gene: -
abundance: once
len: 15
CDR3nt: TGTGCCAGCAGTCTAGAGGCGGGTATCAATCAGCCCCAGCATTTT
CDR3aa: CASSLEAGINQPQHF

j_gene: TRBJ2-2
v_gene: TRBV5-1
d_gene: TRBD2
abundance: -
len: 17
CDR3nt: TGCGCCAGCAGCTTGGGACCAGGACTAGACGGCGGCGGGGAGCTGTTTTTT
CDR3aa: CASSLGPGLDGGGELFF

j_gene: TRBJ2-1
v_gene: TRBV27
d_gene: TRBD2
abundance: -
len: 16
CDR3nt: TGTGCCAGCAGTTTCCTAATAGCGGGGAAAAACAATGAGCAGTTCTTC
CDR3aa: CASSFLIAGKNNEQFF

j_gene: TRBJ2-3
v_gene: TRBV9
d_gene: -
abundance: -
len: 15
CDR3nt: TGTGCCAGCAGCGCCCACCGACAAGACACAGATACGCAGTATTTT
CDR3aa: CASSAHRQDTDTQYF